Below, 19 T cell receptor beta chains from the same sample are listed, as sequenced in a study of vaccination and CD4 T cells after COVID-19. Treatment here: roughly nine-day PBMC culture with coronavirus spike peptide pools or control peptides (ViraFEST assay). Researchers used the Oncomine TCR Beta short-read assay to sequence DNA from cultured CD4+ T cells. MiXCR, run by TCRdb on the PCR reads, gives a single entry per CDR3 protein. The sample lists just under 20,000 distinct CDR3 sequences, about 56% occurring once. Their specific antigens are unknown. The sequenced material came from CD4+ T cells from blood, cultured in vitro. These receptors were obtained from a human donor who had recovered from COVID-19.

The rearrangement links TRBV6-1 to TRBJ1-4; 8 positions agree with TRBD1. This CDR3 spans 12 amino acids. Germline assignment: CDR1 MNHNS and CDR2 SASEGT. V lost 6 bases, J lost 8 bases, and 2 bases stayed unmatched. CDR3 residues: CASRRTGEKLFF. DNA for the CDR3: TGTGCCAGCAGAAGGACAGGGGAAAAACTGTTTTTT.

The rearrangement joins TRBV2 to TRBJ2-5, with TRBD1 matching over 8 bases. The CDR3 totals 11 residues. Germline lookup yields CDR1 SNHLY and CDR2 FYNNEI. J gave up 13 bases and V 0 bases, and 1 base lay outside the gene matches. The CDR3 bases are TGTGCCAGCAGTGAAGCCGGGACAGGGTACTTC. It translates to CASSEAGTGYF.

The CDR3: CASGRTRDSEAFF. Here the CDR3 DNA reads TGCGCCAGCGGCCGAACTAGGGACTCGGAAGCTTTCTTT. This chain links TRBV5-1 with TRBJ1-1; weak D call: TRBD1 (5 bases). V lost 7 bases, J lost 8 bases, and 18 bases lay in between. The germline CDR1 and CDR2 sequences are SGHRS and YFSETQ. CDR3 length: 13 residues.

The chain uses TRBV10-3 and TRBJ2-5; D gene ambiguous. The V end was cut by 0 bases, the J end by 4 bases, with 15 bases between. This CDR3 is built from 16 residues. Germline lookup yields CDR1 ENHRY and CDR2 SYGVKD. CDR3 sequence: CAISESDAVRRETQYF. The CDR3 nucleotides are TGTGCCATCAGTGAGTCGGACGCAGTACGCAGAGAGACCCAGTACTTC.

V and J are TRBV2 and TRBJ1-2; D is possibly TRBD1 (5 bases). Trimming took 5 bases from V and 8 from J, leaving 12 bases between them. The CDR3 extends over 12 amino acids. Germline loops: CDR1 SNHLY, CDR2 FYNNEI. As DNA, the CDR3 is TGTGCCAGCAGTCACGATCAGGGAGGCTACACCTTC. This encodes CASSHDQGGYTF. The full variable domain, with the rest looked up from reference TRBV2 and TRBJ1-2, is EPEVTQTPSHQVTQMGQEVILRCVPISNHLYFYWYRQILGQKVEFLVSFYNNEISEKSEIFDDQFSVERPDGSNFTLKIRSTKLEDSAMYFCASSHDQGGYTFGSGTRLTVV.

V is TRBV5-8 and J is TRBJ1-3, with a weak D call TRBD1 (5 bases). Germline values: CDR1 SGHTS, CDR2 YDEGEE. This CDR3 contains 15 residues. Between the trimmed V and J ends, which lost 5 bases and 4 bases, there was a span of 16 bases. The CDR3 nucleotides are TGTGCCAGCAGTTGGACACGGACGGAGGGAAACACCATATATTTT. Its protein product is CASSWTRTEGNTIYF.

The genes are TRBV7-2 and TRBJ1-2; TRBD1 might be the D (5 bases). Trimming shortened V by 6 bases and J by 1 base, and 9 bases separated the two germline ends. Germline CDR1 is SGHTA and CDR2 is FQGNSA. The CDR3 loop spans 13 amino acids. CDR3 sequence (DNA): TGTGCCAGCAGTTGGGACCGTAACTATGGCTACACCTTC. Translated: CASSWDRNYGYTF.

The gene calls are TRBV6-1 and TRBJ2-7; D gene ambiguous. The length of the CDR3 is 14 residues. CDR1 is MNHNS and CDR2 is SASEGT in the germline V gene. Trimming removed 6 bases at V and 2 bases at J, with 14 bases between. The CDR3 DNA sequence: TGTGCCAGCAGGACCGACACGCCTCCCTACGAGCAGTACTTC. Protein: CASRTDTPPYEQYF.

The genes are TRBV7-2 and TRBJ1-1; 9 nucleotides align to TRBD1. Germline V lookup: CDR1 SGHTA, CDR2 FQGNSA. This CDR3 has 16 amino acids. J lost 0 bases, V lost 2 bases, and 4 bases had no gene match. In DNA form, the CDR3 reads TGTGCCAGCAGCTTAATCCGGGACAGGGTGAACACTGAAGCTTTCTTT. Encoded protein: CASSLIRDRVNTEAFF.

A few counts support this clonotype. The chain recombines TRBV27 with TRBJ1-5; maybe TRBD1 (5 bases). The CDR3 spans 13 residues. V was cut by 6 bases and J by 4 bases, with 10 bases left in between. Germline V gene data show CDR1 as MNHEY and CDR2 as SMNVEV (reference sequence). The CDR3 nucleotides read TGTGCCAGCAGGGGGGGTGCAAATCAGCCCCAGCATTTT. This encodes CASRGGANQPQHF.

The V call is TRBV6-1, the J call TRBJ2-3, with a weak D call TRBD2 (6 bases). Germline V gene data show CDR1 as MNHNS and CDR2 as SASEGT. The CDR3 contains 15 residues. Trimming removed 1 base from V and 2 bases from J, with 10 bases in between. The CDR3: CASSEVSGPTDTQYF. CDR3 nucleotides: TGTGCCAGCAGTGAAGTCAGCGGGCCCACAGATACGCAGTATTTT.

The DNA of the CDR3 is TGCAGTGCTGGGCTACAGGGGGCGGGCGGGGAGCTGTTTTTT. Translation: CSAGLQGAGGELFF. The chain carries TRBV20-1 and TRBJ2-2; 9 bases fit TRBD1. The V gene end was trimmed by 5 bases and the J gene end by 7 bases; junction bases not matched to a gene: 8. This CDR3 spans 14 amino acids. CDR1 is DFQATT and CDR2 is SNEGSKA in the germline V gene (reference sequence).

The J gene is TRBJ1-3, the V gene TRBV28; 7 bases are a match to TRBD1. V dropped 8 bases and J dropped 3; count of bases not matched to a gene: 4. The CDR3 is 13 amino acids. The germline CDR1 and CDR2 sequences are MDHEN and SYDVKM. The CDR3 loop is CASYRGLGNTIYF. The CDR3, as DNA: TGTGCCAGCTACAGGGGTCTTGGAAACACCATATATTTT. The entire variable domain, with the rest obtained from reference TRBV28 and TRBJ1-3, is as follows: DVKVTQSSRYLVKRTGEKVFLECVQDMDHENMFWYRQDPGLGLRLIYFSYDVKMKEKGDIPEGYSVSREKKERFSLILESASTNQTSMYLCASYRGLGNTIYFGEGSWLTVV.

This clonotype was seen just once. The CDR3 spells CASSEASGANVLTF. DNA for the CDR3: TGCGCCAGCAGCGAGGCCTCTGGGGCCAACGTCCTGACTTTC. This chain connects TRBV5-1 to TRBJ2-6; no definite D call. Trimming removed 4 bases from V and 0 bases from J, with 5 bases in between. Germline values: CDR1 SGHRS, CDR2 YFSETQ. There are 14 residues in the CDR3.

This chain connects TRBV2 to TRBJ2-7, with 9 bases matching TRBD1. Germline assignment: CDR1 SNHLY and CDR2 FYNNEI. The V gene end was trimmed by 5 bases and the J gene end by 7 bases; junction bases not matched to a gene: 9. The CDR3 extends over 14 amino acids. The CDR3 nucleotides are TGTGCCAGCAGTCCCCCACAGGGGGCGAGGGAGCAGTACTTC. This gives the protein CASSPPQGAREQYF.

The chain combines TRBV5-6 with TRBJ1-6; D remains unclear. V was clipped by 0 bases and J by 2 bases, with 12 bases between them. This CDR3 has 17 residues. Germline CDR1 SGHDT, CDR2 YYEEEE. The CDR3 nucleotides read TGTGCCAGCAGCTTGGTTGGAGGGTCGACCTATAATTCACCCCTCCACTTT. Protein: CASSLVGGSTYNSPLHF.

This clonotype came up a few times. The chain uses TRBV10-3 and TRBJ2-3; 13 bases agree with TRBD2. CDR1 ENHRY and CDR2 SYGVKD come from the germline V gene. The CDR3 covers 17 residues. V lost 6 bases, J lost 5 bases, and 11 bases stayed unmatched. For the CDR3, the DNA is TGTGCCATCAGAAACCCGGGACTAGCGGGGCGGGGAGATACGCAGTATTTT. Translating gives CAIRNPGLAGRGDTQYF.

In DNA form, the CDR3 reads TGTGCCAGCAGTTTACCCGCGGGAGCGGTCGGCGAGCAGTACTTC. As protein: CASSLPAGAVGEQYF. The V call is TRBV28, the J call TRBJ2-7; 7 nucleotides align to TRBD2. CDR3 length: 15 amino acids. Germline V gene lookup returns CDR1 MDHEN and CDR2 SYDVKM. V shed 2 bases and J 6 bases; nucleotides not matched to a gene: 10.

CDR3 sequence: CASSPYRGNEQFF. The CDR3 coding sequence is TGTGCCAGCAGCCCGTACAGGGGGAATGAGCAGTTCTTC. The chain employs TRBV7-2 and TRBJ2-1; TRBD1 matches 8 bases. This CDR3 contains 13 residues. CDR1 SGHTA and CDR2 FQGNSA come from the germline V gene. The V segment lost 5 bases and the J segment 7 bases; nucleotides outside the gene matches: 4.